This T cell receptor (beta chain) was sequenced during a study of T-cell reconstitution after alpha-beta-depleted transplantation in children. Study observations and caveats: One year after transplant, T-cell counts and diversity came mostly from newly produced T cells.

This clonotype was seen ten or more times. The target antigen is unknown. Unique molecular identifiers were incorporated during preparation of the TCRbeta library. TCRdb analysed the PCR reads with MiXCR anew, one entry per CDR3 protein. The sample yields a few hundred thousand distinct CDR3 sequences, 10% seen once. Germline V gives CDR1 SGHTA, CDR2 FQGNSA. V lost 8 bases, J lost 2 bases, and 12 bases stayed unmatched. CDR3 length: 17 amino acids. This sequence was found in a boy under two years old with acute myeloid leukemia, due to receive a stem cell transplant. The specimen was PBMCs, collected before TCRalphabeta/CD19-depleted stem cell transplant. This chain uses TRBV7-2 with TRBJ2-4, with 10 bases fitting TRBD2. The CDR3 region is CASSFSSGSATKNIQYF. CDR3 in DNA: TGTGCCAGCTCGTTTTCTAGCGGGAGCGCGACCAAAAACATTCAGTACTTC.